This passage covers 18 T cell receptor beta chains from one sample sequenced in a study of blood T cell repertoires in COVID-19. The data were produced by immunoSEQ multiplex PCR, yet TCRdb's version contains in-frame clones alone and is incomplete. The data contain under 400,000 clones, around 88% of them singletons. Sequencing was done on a sample of peripheral blood. Source of these receptors: a woman aged 25 to 39 with COVID-19, enrolled during active disease.

DNA for the CDR3: TGCGCCAGCAGCTCGAATACGGGACAGCCCAACGTTAAGCAGTTCTTC. This sequence encodes CASSSNTGQPNVKQFF. The V and J genes are TRBV5-1 and TRBJ2-1; 7 bases match TRBD1. The junction had 17 bases not matched to a gene; V was cut back by 3 bases and J by 11 bases. This CDR3 spans 16 amino acids. Germline V lookup: CDR1 SGHRS, CDR2 YFSETQ.

The chain recombines TRBV10-3 with TRBJ1-5; possible D gene TRBD1, 6 bases. CDR1 is ENHRY and CDR2 is SYGVKD in the germline V gene. The length of the CDR3 is 15 residues. The V and J ends lost 6 bases and 0 bases respectively, with 12 bases between them. The CDR3 DNA reads as TGTGCCATCAGCAGGGGCGAGTATAGCAATCAGCCCCAGCATTTT. Its protein is CAISRGEYSNQPQHF.

The chain combines TRBV9 with TRBJ2-1, with 8 bases that match TRBD2. CDR1 and CDR2 from the germline V gene are SGDLS and YYNGEE. The CDR3 is 18 amino acids. The V and J ends lost 4 bases and 7 bases, in that order; junction bases with no gene match: 19. DNA for the CDR3: TGTGCCAGCAGCCCAAGCTCCGGGGGTCCGGGGGGGAGGAATGAGCAGTTCTTC. This translates into CASSPSSGGPGGRNEQFF. The whole variable domain, filled in from reference TRBV9 and TRBJ2-1, reads DSGVTQTPKHLITATGQRVTLRCSPRSGDLSVYWYQQSLDQGLQFLIQYYNGEERAKGNILERFSAQQFPDLHSELNLSSLELGDSALYFCASSPSSGGPGGRNEQFFGPGTRLTVL.

J is TRBJ1-1 and V is TRBV2, with a tentative D call TRBD1 (5 bases). The CDR3 runs to 13 residues. V was trimmed by 7 bases and J by 0 bases, leaving 9 bases between them. Germline CDR1 SNHLY, CDR2 FYNNEI. CDR3 residues: CASTTTVNTEAFF. Written as DNA, the CDR3 is TGTGCCAGCACCACGACAGTGAACACTGAAGCTTTCTTT. Together with reference TRBV2 and TRBJ1-1, the CDR3 gives the full variable domain: EPEVTQTPSHQVTQMGQEVILRCVPISNHLYFYWYRQILGQKVEFLVSFYNNEISEKSEIFDDQFSVERPDGSNFTLKIRSTKLEDSAMYFCASTTTVNTEAFFGQGTRLTVV.

The chain is built from TRBV7-9 and TRBJ1-2, with D possibly TRBD1 on 6 matching bases. The germline gives CDR1 SEHNR, CDR2 FQNEAQ (reference sequence). The CDR3 is 12 amino acids. Trimming removed 5 bases from V and 7 bases from J, with 11 bases in between. The CDR3: CASSPRGRGYTF. CDR3 in DNA: TGTGCCAGCAGCCCCAGGGGACGTGGCTACACCTTC.

This rearrangement joins TRBV9 to TRBJ1-2, with 7 bases that match TRBD1. J was trimmed by 3 bases and V by 4 bases; bases with no gene match: 6. The CDR3 runs 14 residues. Germline V lookup: CDR1 SGDLS, CDR2 YYNGEE. CDR3 amino acids: CASSLTGTDYGYTF. In DNA, the CDR3 is TGTGCCAGCAGCTTAACCGGGACAGACTATGGCTACACCTTC.

V usage is TRBV9 and J usage is TRBJ2-1; possible D gene TRBD2, 6 bases. This CDR3 is 16 amino acids long. The germline V gene has CDR1 SGDLS and CDR2 YYNGEE. V lost 0 bases, J lost 4 bases, and 14 bases lay in between. The CDR3 DNA sequence: TGTGCCAGCAGCGTAGGTGGGACTCTGACTTACAATGAGCAGTTCTTC. Residues: CASSVGGTLTYNEQFF.

V and J are TRBV11-1 and TRBJ1-2, with 7 bases fitting TRBD1. CDR1 is SGHAT and CDR2 is FQDESV in the germline V gene (reference sequence). J was trimmed by 2 bases and V by 5 bases; bases with no gene match: 8. CDR3 size: 15 residues. The DNA for the CDR3 is TGTGCCAGCAGCCGACTGATACAGGGGAACTATGGCTACACCTTC. It specifies CASSRLIQGNYGYTF.

The V call is TRBV24-1, the J call TRBJ2-1; 10 bases fit TRBD1. Looked up from germline, CDR1 is KGHDR and CDR2 is SFDVKD. V gave up 9 bases and J gave up 8 bases; unmatched junction bases: 9. The CDR3 totals 14 residues. The CDR3 DNA follows: TGTGCCACCGGTGGACAGGGGGGCACCGATGAGCAGTTCTTC. It encodes CATGGQGGTDEQFF.

CDR3 sequence reads: CASSPQGAGEKLFF. CDR3 coding DNA: TGTGCCAGTAGTCCTCAGGGGGCCGGTGAAAAACTGTTTTTT. The V gene is TRBV19, the J gene TRBJ1-4; 8 bases are a match to TRBD1. CDR3 size: 14 residues. Germline V gene sequence: CDR1 LNHDA, CDR2 SQIVND (reference sequence). J lost 7 bases, V lost 5 bases, and 6 bases had no gene match.

This clone was recorded a few times. The chain has TRBV27 and TRBJ2-7, with D unclear. The CDR3 is made up of 13 amino acids. Germline CDR1 MNHEY, CDR2 SMNVEV (reference sequence). Trimming took 4 bases from V and 2 from J, leaving 9 bases between them. This chain's CDR3 is CASSSVYTYEQYF. In DNA form, the CDR3 reads TGTGCCAGCAGTTCCGTCTATACCTACGAGCAGTACTTC.

V and J are TRBV27 and TRBJ1-2; tentatively, D is TRBD1 (5 bases). The CDR3 totals 14 residues. CDR1 and CDR2 from the germline V gene are MNHEY and SMNVEV (reference sequence). Trimming shortened V by 5 bases and J by 10 bases, and 20 bases separated the two germline ends. DNA for the CDR3: TGTGCCAGCAGTCCTCACTCAATGACAGAGCCCTACACCTTC. This sequence encodes CASSPHSMTEPYTF.

This chain connects TRBV5-1 to TRBJ1-2; 8 positions agree with TRBD1. The J segment lost 5 bases and the V segment lost 5 bases, leaving 14 bases of the junction unmatched. Germline assignment: CDR1 SGHRS and CDR2 YFSETQ. CDR3 length equals 16 residues. The CDR3 region is CASRSGTGSSRYGYTF. CDR3 DNA sequence: TGCGCCAGCAGGTCCGGGACAGGCTCGTCCAGATATGGCTACACCTTC.

The V call is TRBV28, the J call TRBJ1-1; no clear D. CDR3 length: 13 amino acids. Germline V gives CDR1 MDHEN, CDR2 SYDVKM. Trimming pared 2 bases from V and 4 bases from J, leaving 8 bases between. The CDR3 bases are TGTGCCAGCAGTTTACTTGCGTTCACTGAAGCTTTCTTT. This gives the protein CASSLLAFTEAFF.

V gene TRBV2 combines with J gene TRBJ2-3; D perhaps matches TRBD2 (5 bases). Per the germline V gene, CDR1 is SNHLY and CDR2 is FYNNEI. V lost 6 bases and J 2 bases, leaving 9 bases between the germline ends. This CDR3 spans 13 amino acids. CDR3 residues: CASRRTFTDTQYF. CDR3 sequence (DNA): TGTGCCAGCAGGAGGACTTTCACAGATACGCAGTATTTT.

The CDR3 protein is CASSLTLRESNEKLFF. The CDR3 DNA reads as TGCGCCAGCAGCCTTACTTTGAGGGAGTCTAATGAAAAACTGTTTTTT. The chain combines TRBV5-1 with TRBJ1-4, with no clear D. V gave up 4 bases and J gave up 3 bases, with 16 bases separating them. Germline V gene sequence: CDR1 SGHRS, CDR2 YFSETQ. The CDR3 has 16 amino acids.

The CDR3 sequence: CASSKPEGNEKLFF. CDR3 DNA sequence: TGTGCCAGCAGTAAACCCGAGGGAAATGAAAAACTGTTTTTT. The V gene is TRBV6-4, the J gene TRBJ1-4; D ambiguous. The CDR3 has 14 residues. V shed 5 bases and J shed 5 bases, with 12 bases lying between them. Per the germline V gene, CDR1 is MRHNA and CDR2 is SNTAGT.

The chain is built from TRBV5-5 and TRBJ1-6; D is ambiguous. With 0 bases removed from V and 7 bases from J, the gap between germline ends came to 5 bases. Germline values: CDR1 SGHKS, CDR2 YYEKEE (reference sequence). CDR3 length: 13 amino acids. The CDR3 nucleotides read TGTGCCAGCAGCTTGGGTCCGAATTCACCCCTCCACTTT. This sequence encodes CASSLGPNSPLHF.